This entry features one T cell receptor beta chain sequence. These data originate in a study of blood T cell repertoires in COVID-19. Authors' analysis steps: Reference gene primer amplification yielded estimated nucleated cell counts. Profiled with immunoSEQ multiplex PCR; TCRdb holds only in-frame clones, not every one. V and J calls and clone size are given by that table; D and trimming were obtained from the DNA. The top ten clones hold roughly 2.5% of a sample with roughly 200,000 clones, roughly nine tenths of them seen once. Study members were between about 18 and 100 years old and lived in 24 US regions. Before being deemed recovered, Cohort 3 donors had two negative PCRs, clearance, or symptom resolution. The clonotype was recovered from a woman aged 25-40 years who had recovered from COVID-19. The sample consisted of PBMCs or T cells enriched from blood (not recorded which).

The CDR3 DNA follows: TGCGCCAGCAGCCGATCGAGCACTTCGGAAAAACTGTTTTTT. Its protein is CASSRSSTSEKLFF. The chain is built from TRBV4-3 and TRBJ1-4; D call uncertain. The CDR3 sequence is 14 residues long. V was pared by 4 bases and J by 8 bases, with 14 bases between. Germline V gene lookup returns CDR1 LGHNA and CDR2 YSLEER.